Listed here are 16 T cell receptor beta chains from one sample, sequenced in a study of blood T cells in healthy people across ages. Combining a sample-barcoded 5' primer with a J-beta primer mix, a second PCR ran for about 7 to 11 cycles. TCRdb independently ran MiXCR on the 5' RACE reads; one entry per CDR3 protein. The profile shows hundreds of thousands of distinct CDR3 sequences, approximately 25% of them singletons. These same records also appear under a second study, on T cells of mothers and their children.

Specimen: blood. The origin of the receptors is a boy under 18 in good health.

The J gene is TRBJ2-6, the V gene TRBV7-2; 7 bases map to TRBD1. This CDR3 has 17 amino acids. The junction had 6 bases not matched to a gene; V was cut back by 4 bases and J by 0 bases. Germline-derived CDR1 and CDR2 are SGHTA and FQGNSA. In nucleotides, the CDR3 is TGTGCCAGCAGCTCATCAGGGGGTTTCTCTGGGGCCAACGTCCTGACTTTC. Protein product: CASSSSGGFSGANVLTF.

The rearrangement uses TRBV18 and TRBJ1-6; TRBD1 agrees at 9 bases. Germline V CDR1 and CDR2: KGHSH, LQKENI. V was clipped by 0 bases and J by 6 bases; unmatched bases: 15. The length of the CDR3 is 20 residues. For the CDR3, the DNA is TGTGCCAGCTCACCACCTCCGGGACAGGGCTCCTATGGGTTTAATTCACCCCTCCACTTT. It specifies CASSPPPGQGSYGFNSPLHF. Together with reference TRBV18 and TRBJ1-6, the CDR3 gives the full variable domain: NAGVMQNPRHLVRRRGQEARLRCSPMKGHSHVYWYRQLPEEGLKFMVYLQKENIIDESGMPKERFSAEFPKEGPSILRIQQVVRGDSAAYFCASSPPPGQGSYGFNSPLHFGNGTRLTVT.

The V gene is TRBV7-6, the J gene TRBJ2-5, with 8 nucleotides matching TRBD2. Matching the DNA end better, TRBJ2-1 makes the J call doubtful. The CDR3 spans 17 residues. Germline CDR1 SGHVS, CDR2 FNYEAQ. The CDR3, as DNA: TGTGCCAGCAGCTTAGGTCTAAGGGCGGGAGGTGTCAATGAGCAGTTCTTC. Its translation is CASSLGLRAGGVNEQFF.

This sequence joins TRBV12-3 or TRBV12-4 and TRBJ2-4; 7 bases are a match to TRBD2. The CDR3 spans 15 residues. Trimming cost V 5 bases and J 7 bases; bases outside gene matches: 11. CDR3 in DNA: TGTGCCAGCAGTCCCGGAGGGCGGGGGTATAACATTCAGTACTTC. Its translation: CASSPGGRGYNIQYF.

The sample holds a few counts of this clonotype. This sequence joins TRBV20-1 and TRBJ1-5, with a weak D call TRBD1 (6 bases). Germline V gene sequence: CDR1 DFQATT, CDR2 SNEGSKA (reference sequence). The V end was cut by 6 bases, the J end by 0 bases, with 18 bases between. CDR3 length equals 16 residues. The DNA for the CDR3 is TGCAGTGCAGCCAAAGGACAGCACATTAGCAATCAGCCCCAGCATTTT. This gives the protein CSAAKGQHISNQPQHF.

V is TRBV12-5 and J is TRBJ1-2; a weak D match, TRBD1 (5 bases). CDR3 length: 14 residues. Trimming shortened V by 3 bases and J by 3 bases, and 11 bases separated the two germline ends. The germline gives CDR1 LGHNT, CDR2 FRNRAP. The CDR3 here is CASGFRKGHYGYTF. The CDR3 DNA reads TGTGCTAGTGGTTTCCGCAAGGGGCACTATGGCTACACCTTC.

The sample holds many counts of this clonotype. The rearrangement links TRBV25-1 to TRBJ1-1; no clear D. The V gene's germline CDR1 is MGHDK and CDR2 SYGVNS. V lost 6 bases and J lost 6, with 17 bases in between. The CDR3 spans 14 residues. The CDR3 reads CASSLAEHSAEAFF. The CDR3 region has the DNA TGTGCCAGCAGCCTCGCTGAACATAGCGCTGAAGCTTTCTTT. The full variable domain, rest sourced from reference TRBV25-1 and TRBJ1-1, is EADIYQTPRYLVIGTGKKITLECSQTMGHDKMYWYQQDPGMELHLIHYSYGVNSTEKGDLSSESTVSRIRTEHFPLTLESARPSHTSQYLCASSLAEHSAEAFFGQGTRLTVV.

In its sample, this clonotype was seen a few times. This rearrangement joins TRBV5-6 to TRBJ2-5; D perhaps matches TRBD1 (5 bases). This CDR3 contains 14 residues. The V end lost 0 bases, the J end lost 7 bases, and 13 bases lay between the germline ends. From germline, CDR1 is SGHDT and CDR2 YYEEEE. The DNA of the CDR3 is TGTGCCAGCAGCTTGGGACAGCCTCCGGGGACCCAGTACTTC. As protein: CASSLGQPPGTQYF.

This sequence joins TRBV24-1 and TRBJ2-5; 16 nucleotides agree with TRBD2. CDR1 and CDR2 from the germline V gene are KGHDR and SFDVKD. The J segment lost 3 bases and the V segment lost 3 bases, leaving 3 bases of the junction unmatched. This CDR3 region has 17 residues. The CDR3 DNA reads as TGTGCCACCAGTGATCCCGGGACTAGCGGGAGGGAAGAGACCCAGTACTTC. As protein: CATSDPGTSGREETQYF.

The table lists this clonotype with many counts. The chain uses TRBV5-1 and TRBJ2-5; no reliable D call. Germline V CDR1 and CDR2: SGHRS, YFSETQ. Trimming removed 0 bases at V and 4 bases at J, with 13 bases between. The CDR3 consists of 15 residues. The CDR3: CASSLASPAGETQYF. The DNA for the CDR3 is TGCGCCAGCAGCTTGGCGTCCCCGGCTGGAGAGACCCAGTACTTC. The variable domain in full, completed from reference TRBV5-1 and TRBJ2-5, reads KAGVTQTPRYLIKTRGQQVTLSCSPISGHRSVSWYQQTPGQGLQFLFEYFSETQRNKGNFPGRFSGRQFSNSRSEMNVSTLELGDSALYLCASSLASPAGETQYFGPGTRLLVL.

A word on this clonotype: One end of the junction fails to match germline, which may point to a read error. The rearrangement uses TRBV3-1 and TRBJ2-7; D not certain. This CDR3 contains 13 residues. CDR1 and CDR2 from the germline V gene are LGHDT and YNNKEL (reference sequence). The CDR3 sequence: CAGSQGVPYEQYF. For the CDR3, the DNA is TGTGCCGGCAGCCAAGGCGTTCCCTACGAGCAGTACTTC.

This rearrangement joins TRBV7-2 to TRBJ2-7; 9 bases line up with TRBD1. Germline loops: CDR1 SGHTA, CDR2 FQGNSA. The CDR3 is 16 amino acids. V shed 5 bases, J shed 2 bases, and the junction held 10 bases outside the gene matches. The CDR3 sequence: CASSAAGTGLAYEQYF. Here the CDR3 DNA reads TGTGCCAGCAGCGCAGCCGGGACAGGGCTCGCCTACGAGCAGTACTTC.

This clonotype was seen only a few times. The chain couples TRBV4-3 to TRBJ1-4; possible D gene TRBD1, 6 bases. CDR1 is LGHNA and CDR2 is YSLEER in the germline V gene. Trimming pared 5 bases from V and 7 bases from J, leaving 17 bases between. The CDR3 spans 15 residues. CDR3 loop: CASSTEGGAGEKLFF. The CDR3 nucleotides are TGCGCCAGCAGCACGGAGGGGGGGGCGGGTGAAAAACTGTTTTTT.

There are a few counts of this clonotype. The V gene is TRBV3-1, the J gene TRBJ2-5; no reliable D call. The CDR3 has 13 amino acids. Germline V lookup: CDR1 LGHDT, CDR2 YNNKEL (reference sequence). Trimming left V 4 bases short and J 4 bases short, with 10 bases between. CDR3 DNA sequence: TGTGCCAGCAGCCCCCAGTCCCTAGAGACCCAGTACTTC. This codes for CASSPQSLETQYF.

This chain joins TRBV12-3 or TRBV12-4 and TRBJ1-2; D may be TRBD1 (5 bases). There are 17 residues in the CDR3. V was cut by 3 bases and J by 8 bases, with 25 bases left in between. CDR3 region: CASSLGGSGGTNQGYTF. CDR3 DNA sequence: TGTGCCAGCAGTTTGGGCGGCAGTGGGGGGACGAATCAAGGCTACACCTTC.

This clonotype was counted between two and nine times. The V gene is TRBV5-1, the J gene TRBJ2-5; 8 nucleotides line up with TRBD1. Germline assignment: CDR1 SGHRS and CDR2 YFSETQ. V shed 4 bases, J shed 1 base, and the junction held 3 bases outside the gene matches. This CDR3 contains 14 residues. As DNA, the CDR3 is TGCGCCAGCAGCGCTGGGACAGGCCAAGAGACCCAGTACTTC. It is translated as CASSAGTGQETQYF. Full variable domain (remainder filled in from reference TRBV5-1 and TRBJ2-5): KAGVTQTPRYLIKTRGQQVTLSCSPISGHRSVSWYQQTPGQGLQFLFEYFSETQRNKGNFPGRFSGRQFSNSRSEMNVSTLELGDSALYLCASSAGTGQETQYFGPGTRLLVL.